These T cell receptor beta chains were read from a single sample in a study of cytomegalovirus exposure and HLA in healthy donors. Measured with immunoSEQ multiplex PCR; TCRdb has only the in-frame clones, and not every one. This table has under 200,000 clones, around 75% appearing once. The sequenced sample was PBMCs. The receptors were sampled from a woman in her thirties or forties in good health and CMV-seropositive. Both conserved end residues are part of each CDR3. The D gene is left open where the match is weak. Some rows mark clone size as missing; the rest say once, few, many or name a class of expanded clone.

D gene	clone size	J gene	V gene	CDR3 protein	CDR3 DNA
NA	NA	TRBJ1-2	TRBV19	CASSIPGTPLYGYTF	TGTGCCAGTAGTATCCCAGGAACCCCCCTATATGGCTACACCTTC
TRBD2	NA	TRBJ2-2	TRBV11-3	CASSVGGASTGELFF	TGTGCCAGCAGCGTCGGGGGGGCTAGTACCGGGGAGCTGTTTTTT
NA	NA	TRBJ2-3	TRBV19	CASSLGASSTDTQYF	TGTGCCAGTAGTTTGGGGGCCTCTAGCACAGATACGCAGTATTTT
TRBD1	NA	TRBJ1-1	TRBV5-1	CASSRLGTGPREAFF	TGCGCCAGCAGCCGGTTGGGGACAGGGCCCCGTGAAGCTTTCTTT
NA	NA	TRBJ1-1	TRBV27	CASSTPQRVREAFF	TGTGCCAGCAGTACTCCTCAGAGGGTGCGGGAAGCTTTCTTT
NA	NA	TRBJ1-3	TRBV29-1	CSVQPQGSGNTIYF	TGCAGCGTCCAGCCACAGGGCTCTGGAAACACCATATATTTT
NA	NA	TRBJ2-1	TRBV19	CASSIDGHTRDEQFF	TGTGCCAGTAGTATAGACGGCCATACGCGGGATGAGCAGTTCTTC
NA	NA	TRBJ2-6	TRBV9	CASSAETSQSGANVLTF	TGTGCCAGCAGCGCCGAGACTTCACAATCTGGGGCCAACGTCCTGACTTTC
NA	NA	TRBJ2-7	TRBV18	CASSPGLEQYF	TGTGCCAGCTCACCAGGGCTGGAGCAGTACTTC
NA	NA	TRBJ1-4	TRBV19	CASSDTPGREGEKLFF	TGTGCCAGTAGCGACACCCCGGGTAGAGAGGGAGAAAAACTGTTTTTT
TRBD1	NA	TRBJ2-7	TRBV29-1	CSVGKGADEQYF	TGCAGCGTTGGGAAGGGGGCGGACGAGCAGTACTTC
NA	NA	TRBJ2-7	TRBV7-9	CASSLVDSAPSSYEQYF	TGTGCCAGCAGCTTAGTCGATTCAGCGCCGAGCTCCTACGAGCAGTACTTC
TRBD2	NA	TRBJ2-6	TRBV7-9	CASSLDGGSGANVLTF	TGTGCCAGCAGCTTAGATGGCGGGAGTGGGGCCAACGTCCTGACTTTC
TRBD1	few	TRBJ1-6	TRBV6-5	CASRPPGQGNSPLHF	TGTGCCAGCAGACCCCCGGGACAGGGGAATTCACCCCTCCACTTT
NA	NA	TRBJ1-1	TRBV7-2	CASSLGSGTGNTEAFF	TGTGCCAGCAGCTTAGGTTCAGGAACAGGTAACACTGAAGCTTTCTTT
NA	few	TRBJ1-2	TRBV5-4	CASSLERKGDGYTF	TGTGCCAGCAGCTTGGAGAGGAAAGGGGATGGCTACACCTTC
NA	NA	TRBJ2-2	TRBV27	CASSLNGGPNTGELFF	TGTGCCAGCAGCCTCAACGGGGGTCCGAACACCGGGGAGCTGTTTTTT
TRBD2	NA	TRBJ2-1	TRBV19	CASSPTPGGGPYNEQFF	TGTGCCAGTAGTCCGACCCCCGGGGGGGGCCCCTACAATGAGCAGTTCTTC
NA	NA	TRBJ2-1	TRBV7-9	CASNQGYEQFF	TGTGCCAGCAACCAGGGCTATGAGCAGTTCTTC
NA	NA	TRBJ2-3	TRBV13	CASSRRESIGGDTQYF	TGTGCCAGCAGCAGACGGGAGTCCATTGGGGGAGATACGCAGTATTTT
NA	NA	TRBJ2-6	TRBV6-5	CASSYSTGNGANVLTF	TGTGCCAGCAGTTACTCGACCGGGAACGGGGCCAACGTCCTGACTTTC
NA	NA	TRBJ2-7	TRBV6-5	CASREQGFYEQYF	TGTGCCAGCAGAGAACAGGGTTTCTACGAGCAGTACTTC
TRBD2	NA	TRBJ2-5	TRBV7-9	CASSPALWLAGGNQYF	TGTGCCAGCAGCCCCGCTTTGTGGCTAGCGGGAGGTAACCAGTACTTC
NA	NA	TRBJ1-1	TRBV5-1	CASSRGTSGDTEAFF	TGCGCCAGCAGCCGTGGGACCTCAGGGGACACTGAAGCTTTCTTT
NA	NA	TRBJ2-7	TRBV5-1	CASSLGSTYEQYF	TGCGCCAGCAGCTTGGGGAGCACCTACGAACAGTACTTC
NA	few	TRBJ2-7	TRBV18	CASSPQRRDVRTYEQYF	TGTGCCAGCTCACCTCAGAGACGGGATGTCAGGACCTACGAGCAGTACTTC
TRBD1	NA	TRBJ1-5	TRBV5-8	CASSPGQRIYQPQHF	TGTGCCAGCAGCCCGGGACAGCGGATTTATCAGCCCCAGCATTTT
NA	few	TRBJ2-1	TRBV29-1	CSGILGPLANEQFF	TGCAGCGGGATTTTGGGGCCCCTCGCGAATGAGCAGTTCTTC
NA	NA	TRBJ2-5	TRBV14	CASSQDLARETQYF	TGTGCCAGCAGCCAAGATCTAGCCCGAGAGACCCAGTACTTC
NA	NA	TRBJ1-2	TRBV4-2	CASSPPLGRPNYGYTF	TGTGCCAGCAGCCCGCCTCTGGGCAGACCTAACTATGGCTACACCTTC
NA	NA	TRBJ2-3	TRBV7-2	CASSLQRGLTDTQYF	TGTGCCAGCAGCTTACAGCGAGGGCTCACAGATACGCAGTATTTT
TRBD2	NA	TRBJ2-3	TRBV5-4	CASSPVGGSSTDTQYF	TGTGCCAGCAGCCCCGTCGGCGGGAGCAGCACAGATACGCAGTATTTT
NA	few	TRBJ2-1	TRBV6-5	CASRLAGGSYNEQFF	TGTGCCAGCAGGCTCGCCGGGGGCTCCTACAATGAGCAGTTCTTC
TRBD1	once	TRBJ1-5	TRBV6-5	CASSKGTVGNQPQHF	TGTGCCAGCAGTAAGGGGACAGTGGGGAATCAGCCCCAGCATTTT
NA	NA	TRBJ2-2	TRBV11-2	CASSLDFPALNTGELFF	TGTGCCAGCAGCTTAGATTTCCCAGCGTTGAACACCGGGGAGCTGTTTTTT
TRBD2	NA	TRBJ2-1	TRBV4-2	CASSPGTSESYNEQFF	TGTGCCAGCAGCCCCGGGACTAGCGAGTCCTACAATGAGCAGTTCTTC
NA	NA	TRBJ1-1	TRBV29-1	CSVEDLREIGTEAFF	TGCAGCGTTGAAGATCTCAGGGAAATAGGGACTGAAGCTTTCTTT
TRBD1	NA	TRBJ1-5	TRBV5-6	CASSLGTGVGDQPQHF	TGTGCCAGCAGCCTGGGGACAGGAGTGGGTGATCAGCCCCAGCATTTT
NA	NA	TRBJ2-1	TRBV7-9	CASSLLQDYNEQFF	TGTGCCAGCAGCTTGTTACAGGATTACAATGAGCAGTTCTTC
NA	NA	TRBJ2-3	TRBV28	CASSVTSPSTDTQYF	TGTGCCAGCAGTGTCACTAGCCCGTCCACAGATACGCAGTATTTT
TRBD2	NA	TRBJ2-3	TRBV6-5	CASSYGAGAGEDTQYF	TGTGCCAGCAGTTACGGTGCGGGAGCGGGTGAAGATACGCAGTATTTT
TRBD2	NA	TRBJ2-7	TRBV18	CASSSREGHFEQYF	TGTGCCAGCTCATCGCGGGAGGGCCATTTCGAGCAGTACTTC
TRBD2	NA	TRBJ2-5	TRBV7-6	CASSLPRGGSGQETQYF	TGTGCCAGCAGCTTACCCCGCGGCGGGAGTGGGCAAGAGACCCAGTACTTC
TRBD1	NA	TRBJ2-5	TRBV7-2	CASSRDSQETQYF	TGTGCCAGCAGCCGGGACAGCCAAGAGACCCAGTACTTC
TRBD1	NA	TRBJ1-5	TRBV4-1	CASSQDGQDNQPQHF	TGCGCCAGCAGCCAAGATGGACAGGACAATCAGCCCCAGCATTTT
TRBD2	NA	TRBJ2-7	TRBV11-2	CASSLLGSGAREQYF	TGTGCCAGCAGCTTACTCGGTAGCGGGGCCCGCGAGCAGTACTTC